This TCR beta chain was identified in a study of CD8+ T cells in alopecia areata. Study details: For the treated group, dosing was oral tofacitinib at 5 to 10 mg twice daily. Dosing spanned 6 to 18 months on tofacitinib, then 6 months off drug. Study-wide findings and caveats: Although TCR sharing was seen in mice, sharing across patients was less clear, possibly for HLA-related reasons. Lesional scalp, notably in alopecia totalis/universalis, had clonality above that of normal scalp.

In each case, RNA was isolated and then reverse transcribed into cDNA as the sequencing template. Clones were read by immunoSEQ multiplex PCR, and TCRdb kept only the in-frame ones, dropping some. The data contain roughly 5,700 clones, about 55% of them singletons. Alopecia areata patients provided lesional scalp punch biopsies and peripheral blood. The V gene's germline CDR1 is SGHRS and CDR2 YFSETQ. The CDR3 extends over 14 amino acids. V was pared by 0 bases and J by 2 bases, with 9 bases between. A word on this clone: What it binds is not known.

This chain links TRBV5-1 with TRBJ2-7; D remains unclear. Material: skin. This receptor was identified in a human donor with alopecia areata. The CDR3, as DNA: TGCGCCAGCAGCTTGGGCGGTCTTCCCTACGAGCAGTACTTC. Translation: CASSLGGLPYEQYF.